One and the same sample provided the 11 T cell receptor beta chains below, sequenced in a study of blood T cell repertoires in COVID-19. Data came from immunoSEQ multiplex PCR; TCRdb stores just in-frame clones and leaves some out. The table has hundreds of thousands of clones, around 88% seen once; the top ten hold 5.5% to 7%. Sequenced input: PBMCs or T cells enriched from blood (not recorded which). All receptors derive from a woman between 40 and 50 years old who had recovered from COVID-19.

The chain uses TRBV29-1 and TRBJ2-3; 7 positions match TRBD2. Germline lookup yields CDR1 SQVTM and CDR2 ANQGSEA. Germline trimming cut 4 bases from V and 5 bases from J; bases unmatched to any gene: 6. The CDR3 has 13 amino acids. CDR3 sequence reads: CSVGPGGGDTQYF. CDR3 sequence (DNA): TGCAGCGTTGGGCCGGGGGGAGGAGATACGCAGTATTTT.

The rearrangement uses TRBV28 and TRBJ2-5; possible D gene TRBD1, 5 bases. This CDR3 comprises 16 residues. Germline lookup yields CDR1 MDHEN and CDR2 SYDVKM. Between the trimmed V and J ends, which lost 3 bases and 3 bases, there was a span of 17 bases. The DNA of the CDR3 is TGTGCCAGCAGTTTGGGCTCCAGGGCCGAAAAAGAGACCCAGTACTTC. It translates to CASSLGSRAEKETQYF.

V and J are TRBV4-3 and TRBJ2-1, with D unresolved. CDR1 is LGHNA and CDR2 is YSLEER in the germline V gene. V dropped 0 bases and J dropped 2 bases, with 5 bases sitting between them. CDR3 length: 14 amino acids. The CDR3 DNA sequence: TGCGCCAGCAGCCAAGATCCAGCCTACAATGAGCAGTTCTTC. This codes for CASSQDPAYNEQFF.

The chain joins TRBV2 to TRBJ1-1; 7 nucleotides match TRBD1. The CDR3 has 14 amino acids. Losses at the gene ends were 6 bases for V and 8 bases for J; bases not matched to a gene: 12. The germline V gene has CDR1 SNHLY and CDR2 FYNNEI. The CDR3 region has the DNA TGTGCCAGCAGAGAGAGACAGGGTTTCGGCGAAGCTTTCTTT. Its protein is CASRERQGFGEAFF.

The gene calls are TRBV29-1 and TRBJ2-1, with D possibly being TRBD2 (5 bases). The V gene's germline CDR1 is SQVTM and CDR2 ANQGSEA. This CDR3 has 14 amino acids. Trimming took off 4 bases at V and 6 bases at J, with 16 bases between the two ends. The CDR3 loop reads CSVVSALGSNEQFF. The DNA for the CDR3 is TGCAGCGTTGTGTCTGCTTTAGGGAGCAATGAGCAGTTCTTC.

The gene calls are TRBV19 and TRBJ2-3, with D possibly being TRBD1 (6 bases). Trimming removed 6 bases from V and 0 bases from J, with 13 bases in between. The CDR3 extends over 15 amino acids. Germline V gene sequence: CDR1 LNHDA, CDR2 SQIVND (reference sequence). CDR3 sequence: CASRAEDRSTDTQYF. In nucleotides, the CDR3 is TGTGCCAGTAGGGCGGAGGACAGAAGCACAGATACGCAGTATTTT.

The chain is built from TRBV7-6 and TRBJ1-2; tentatively, D is TRBD1 (5 bases). Looked up from germline, CDR1 is SGHVS and CDR2 is FNYEAQ. V gave up 8 bases and J gave up 4 bases, with 11 bases separating them. This CDR3 is built from 12 residues. In DNA, the CDR3 is TGTGCCAGCCGAACAGGATCCTATGGCTACACCTTC. Protein sequence: CASRTGSYGYTF.

CDR3 nucleotides: TGTGCCAGCAGTTTAAGTCCCCCGAGGGTTGAAGCTTTCTTT. Residues: CASSLSPPRVEAFF. V is TRBV28 and J is TRBJ1-1; D remains ambiguous. Germline V CDR1 and CDR2: MDHEN, SYDVKM. The CDR3 runs to 14 residues. Trimming took 2 bases from V and 7 from J, leaving 14 bases between them.

This clone was recorded only once. The chain joins TRBV5-1 to TRBJ2-6, with unresolved D. The V end lost 0 bases, the J end lost 0 bases, and 7 bases lay between the germline ends. This CDR3 region has 16 residues. Germline lookup yields CDR1 SGHRS and CDR2 YFSETQ. CDR3 nucleotides: TGCGCCAGCAGCTTGGCCTATGGCTCTGGGGCCAACGTCCTGACTTTC. Its protein product is CASSLAYGSGANVLTF.

This clone appeared once. The chain combines TRBV5-1 with TRBJ1-3, with a possible D match to TRBD1 (6 bases). This CDR3 has 15 amino acids. V was clipped by 3 bases and J by 2 bases, with 12 bases between them. The germline CDR1 and CDR2 sequences are SGHRS and YFSETQ. The CDR3 DNA is TGCGCCAGCAGCTCCGCAACAGGGACTGGAAACACCATATATTTT. Its protein is CASSSATGTGNTIYF.

This clone came up a few times. The rearrangement joins TRBV28 to TRBJ2-1, with D maybe TRBD1 (6 bases). The V end was cut by 5 bases, the J end by 5 bases, with 16 bases between. Germline CDR1 reads MDHEN; CDR2 reads SYDVKM. The CDR3 has 15 residues. Written as DNA, the CDR3 is TGTGCCAGCAGTACGATCAGGGACACCCACAATGAGCAGTTCTTC. As protein: CASSTIRDTHNEQFF.